The clone carrying this T cell receptor beta chain was found many times. What it binds is not known. The CDR3 loop spans 14 amino acids. Germline CDR1 reads SGHAT; CDR2 reads FQDESV (reference sequence). V lost 0 bases, J lost 5 bases, and 10 bases lay in between. This entry belongs to a study of T cells in Graves' hyperthyroidism and ophthalmopathy. RNA transcripts served as the template for amplifying TCR beta CDR3 regions. TCR CDR3 underwent first-round RT-PCR with the HTBI primer set. One entry per CDR3 protein, called by TCRdb with MiXCR from the multiplex PCR reads. Altogether 480,000 or so distinct CDR3 sequences are present, roughly an eighth being singletons, with the ten largest covering 15% to 20%. General observations from the study: The model forecast ophthalmopathy, anticipating it by a median roughly 6.5 months before onset.

The source is a woman aged 18-29 years with Graves' hyperthyroidism. This chain links TRBV11-1 with TRBJ1-2; D is ambiguous. Sequencing was done on a sample of blood. CDR3 in DNA: TGTGCCAGCAGCTTAGCGCAGACACCGTATGGCTACACCTTC. Its translation: CASSLAQTPYGYTF.